This passage covers 3 T cell receptor beta chains from one sample sequenced in a study of shared clonotypes between healthy human individuals (dated by TCRdb to 2019 to 2021). CD8 naive samples were obtained by positive selection for CCR7 among CD45RO-negative cells, yielding a CD45RA+CCR7+ population from which TemRA cells were excluded. Library method: the immunoSEQ multiplex PCR assay. Here the immuneACCESS table is served through TCRdb, limited to in-frame sequences with V and J called. Missing clones are a known gap in these copies; in checked studies unresolved V genes cover under half, and the rest lacks a known reason. The table for this sample lists 760,000 or so clones; 90% to 97% of them were counted only once. The top ten clonotypes cover about 0.25% of the sample. The material sequenced was naive CD8+ T cells sorted from blood. The meaning of the sample's cell subset or site label: CD45RA+CCR7+. All receptors derive from a man aged 30-40 years in good health.

This sequence joins TRBV28 and TRBJ1-3, with D hard to call. Germline V gene sequence: CDR1 MDHEN, CDR2 SYDVKM. Trimming shortened V by 5 bases and J by 0 bases, and 11 bases separated the two germline ends. The CDR3 is 15 amino acids. The CDR3 bases are TGTGCCAGCAGTCTACTACAGAGCTCTGGAAACACCATATATTTT. Translation gives CASSLLQSSGNTIYF. The full variable domain, its missing parts supplied by reference TRBV28 and TRBJ1-3, is DVKVTQSSRYLVKRTGEKVFLECVQDMDHENMFWYRQDPGLGLRLIYFSYDVKMKEKGDIPEGYSVSREKKERFSLILESASTNQTSMYLCASSLLQSSGNTIYFGEGSWLTVV.

This rearrangement joins TRBV6-6 to TRBJ2-4; 8 positions match TRBD1. After removal of 7 bases from V and 5 bases from J, the junction contained 10 bases not matched to a gene. The germline V gene encodes CDR1 MNHNY and CDR2 SVGAGI (reference sequence). The CDR3 is made up of 15 amino acids. CDR3 nucleotides: TGTGCCAGCAACCAACAAGACAGGGGAGAAAACATTCAGTACTTC. Amino acids: CASNQQDRGENIQYF.

The chain combines TRBV20-1 with TRBJ2-2, with D hard to call. Germline-derived CDR1 and CDR2 are DFQATT and SNEGSKA (reference sequence). The CDR3 has 11 residues. V shed 2 bases and J shed 10 bases, with 8 bases lying between them. CDR3 nucleotides: TGCAGTGCTAGAATGGTTTCGGAGCTGTTTTTT. Residues: CSARMVSELFF.